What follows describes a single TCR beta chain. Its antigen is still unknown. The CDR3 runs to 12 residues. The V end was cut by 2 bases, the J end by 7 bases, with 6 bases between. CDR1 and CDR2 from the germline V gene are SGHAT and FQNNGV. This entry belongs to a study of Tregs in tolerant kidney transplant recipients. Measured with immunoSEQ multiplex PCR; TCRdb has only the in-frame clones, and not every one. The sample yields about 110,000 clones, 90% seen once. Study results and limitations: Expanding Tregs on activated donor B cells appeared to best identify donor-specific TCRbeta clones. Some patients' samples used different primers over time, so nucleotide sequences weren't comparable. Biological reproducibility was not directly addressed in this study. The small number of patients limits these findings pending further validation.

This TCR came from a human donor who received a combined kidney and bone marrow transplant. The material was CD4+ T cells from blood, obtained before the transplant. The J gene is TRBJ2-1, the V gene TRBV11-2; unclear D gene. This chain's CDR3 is CASSLTENEQFF. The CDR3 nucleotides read TGTGCCAGCAGCTTAACGGAGAATGAGCAGTTCTTC.